A selection of T cell receptor beta chains follows, all from one sample in a study of T cell responses to AZD1222 COVID-19 vaccine. Some clones are missing from TCRdb's copy, which holds only in-frame ones; the method was immunoSEQ multiplex PCR. Among roughly 67,000 clones listed, about three quarters were seen once. Sequencing used peripheral blood, obtained on day 0 of AZD1222 vaccination. These receptors all come from an adult in good health. The CDR3 runs from the conserved cysteine through the conserved F or W. The D gene is left open where the match is weak. A clone size is listed for some rows: how often the clone was seen (once, few, many), or a class if it is expanded.

size: .
J: TRBJ2-7
V: TRBV7-2
D: .
CDR3: CASSLAASRFYEQYF
DNA: TGTGCCAGCAGCTTAGCTGCCAGCCGCTTCTACGAGCAGTACTTC

size: .
J: TRBJ2-6
V: TRBV7-2
D: .
CDR3: CASSLLGLSGANVLTF
DNA: TGTGCCAGCAGCCTATTGGGCCTCTCTGGGGCCAACGTCCTGACTTTC

size: .
J: TRBJ1-2
V: TRBV7-9
D: .
CDR3: CASSLSRASRYTYGYTF
DNA: TGTGCCAGCAGCCTATCACGGGCCAGCAGATACACTTATGGCTACACCTTC

size: .
J: TRBJ1-6
V: TRBV5-1
D: .
CDR3: CASRSLQIPNSPLHF
DNA: TGCGCCAGCAGATCCCTTCAGATTCCGAATTCACCCCTCCACTTT

size: .
J: TRBJ1-3
V: TRBV13
D: .
CDR3: CASSGGLQSSGNTIYF
DNA: TGTGCCAGCAGCGGCGGACTGCAGAGCTCTGGAAACACCATATATTTT

size: few
J: TRBJ1-5
V: TRBV6-2/TRBV6-3
D: .
CDR3: CASSYGLIQIHQPQHF
DNA: TGTGCCAGCAGTTACGGTCTTATCCAGATCCATCAGCCCCAGCATTTT

size: .
J: TRBJ2-2
V: TRBV3-1/TRBV3-2
D: .
CDR3: CASSPGRLNTGELFF
DNA: TGTGCCAGCAGCCCGGGACGACTGAACACCGGGGAGCTGTTTTTT

size: .
J: TRBJ1-1
V: TRBV6-5
D: TRBD1
CDR3: CASGTANTEAFF
DNA: TGTGCCAGCGGGACAGCCAACACTGAAGCTTTCTTT

size: once
J: TRBJ1-2
V: TRBV12-3/TRBV12-4
D: .
CDR3: CASSLDSRYGYTF
DNA: TGTGCCAGCAGTCTGGACAGTCGCTATGGCTACACCTTC

size: few
J: TRBJ1-6
V: TRBV6-6
D: .
CDR3: CASAPGRNSPLHF
DNA: TGTGCCAGCGCACCCGGGAGGAATTCACCCCTCCACTTT

size: once
J: TRBJ2-3
V: TRBV21-1
D: .
CDR3: CASTGGSGITDTQYF
DNA: TGTGCCAGCACTGGGGGTTCGGGGATCACAGATACGCAGTATTTT

size: .
J: TRBJ1-3
V: TRBV19
D: TRBD1
CDR3: CASHRDRGSGNTIYF
DNA: TGTGCCAGCCACCGGGACAGGGGATCTGGAAACACCATATATTTT

size: few
J: TRBJ2-7
V: TRBV5-6
D: .
CDR3: CASSTDSSYEQYF
DNA: TGTGCCAGCAGCACGGACAGTTCCTACGAGCAGTACTTC

size: .
J: TRBJ1-4
V: TRBV15
D: .
CDR3: CATSYQPGRRDYNEKLFF
DNA: TGTGCCACCAGCTACCAACCAGGGCGGCGGGACTATAATGAAAAACTGTTTTTT

size: .
J: TRBJ1-6
V: TRBV6-5
D: .
CDR3: CASCPTQPYNSPLHF
DNA: TGTGCCAGCTGCCCGACGCAACCCTATAATTCACCCCTCCACTTT

size: few
J: TRBJ2-1
V: TRBV6-2/TRBV6-3
D: TRBD1
CDR3: CASSDREYNEQFF
DNA: TGTGCCAGCAGTGACAGGGAATACAATGAGCAGTTCTTC

size: .
J: TRBJ2-7
V: TRBV15
D: .
CDR3: CATRPYRVDEQYF
DNA: TGTGCCACCAGGCCTTACAGGGTCGACGAGCAGTACTTC

size: once
J: TRBJ2-3
V: TRBV5-1
D: TRBD2
CDR3: CASSSAGTSGGHTDTQYF
DNA: TGCGCCAGCAGCTCCGCTGGGACTAGCGGGGGCCACACAGATACGCAGTATTTT

size: few
J: TRBJ1-4
V: TRBV23-1
D: .
CDR3: CASTLSGVDLAKKLFF
DNA: TGCGCCAGCACGCTTTCAGGGGTGGACTTGGCGAAAAAACTGTTTTTT

size: once
J: TRBJ1-2
V: TRBV5-1
D: TRBD1
CDR3: CASSLARTGNYGYTF
DNA: TGCGCCAGCAGCTTGGCGCGGACAGGAAACTATGGCTACACCTTC

size: .
J: TRBJ1-2
V: TRBV6-2/TRBV6-3
D: .
CDR3: CASSYGGQRGYTF
DNA: TGTGCCAGCAGTTACGGGGGACAACGGGGCTACACCTTC

size: .
J: TRBJ2-7
V: TRBV4-1
D: .
CDR3: CASSQEVPPYEQYF
DNA: TGCGCCAGCAGCCAAGAAGTACCTCCCTACGAGCAGTACTTC

size: once
J: TRBJ1-1
V: TRBV10-1
D: .
CDR3: CASSEGQNTEAFF
DNA: TGCGCCAGCAGTGAGGGGCAGAACACTGAAGCTTTCTTT

size: .
J: TRBJ1-3
V: TRBV5-5
D: .
CDR3: CASRYSEVLVSGNTIYF
DNA: TGTGCCAGCAGGTATTCTGAAGTCCTCGTCTCTGGAAACACCATATATTTT

size: .
J: TRBJ1-4
V: TRBV28
D: .
CDR3: CASSSRGGWDEKLFF
DNA: TGTGCCAGCAGCTCCCGTGGGGGTTGGGATGAAAAACTGTTTTTT

size: few
J: TRBJ2-7
V: TRBV10-3
D: .
CDR3: CAISRGISYEQYF
DNA: TGTGCCATCAGCCGAGGCATCTCCTACGAGCAGTACTTC

size: once
J: TRBJ2-2
V: TRBV11-3
D: .
CDR3: CASSLSGYGFNTGELFF
DNA: TGTGCCAGCAGCCTCTCTGGTTACGGTTTCAACACCGGGGAGCTGTTTTTT

size: .
J: TRBJ2-5
V: TRBV18
D: TRBD2
CDR3: CASSPGGGDRETQYF
DNA: TGTGCCAGCTCACCGGGCGGGGGGGACCGAGAGACCCAGTACTTC

size: .
J: TRBJ2-7
V: TRBV3-1/TRBV3-2
D: .
CDR3: CASSQGEYEQYF
DNA: TGTGCCAGCAGCCAGGGCGAATACGAGCAGTACTTC

size: .
J: TRBJ1-2
V: TRBV28
D: .
CDR3: CASSLRSGYTF
DNA: TGTGCCAGCAGTTTAAGGTCTGGCTACACCTTC

size: .
J: TRBJ2-1
V: TRBV7-2
D: .
CDR3: CASSLGRGRGDNEQFF
DNA: TGTGCCAGCAGCTTAGGTCGGGGCAGGGGGGACAATGAGCAGTTCTTC

size: .
J: TRBJ1-1
V: TRBV2
D: .
CDR3: CASSEVRGGTEAFF
DNA: TGTGCCAGCAGTGAAGTCAGGGGAGGGACTGAAGCTTTCTTT

size: .
J: TRBJ2-5
V: TRBV4-1
D: .
CDR3: CASREGAGKETQYF
DNA: TGCGCCAGCAGAGAGGGAGCAGGGAAGGAGACCCAGTACTTC

size: .
J: TRBJ2-7
V: TRBV6-4
D: TRBD1
CDR3: CASSGGRDRAYEQYF
DNA: TGTGCCAGCAGTGGGGGCCGGGACAGGGCCTACGAGCAGTACTTC

size: .
J: TRBJ2-2
V: TRBV11-2
D: TRBD2
CDR3: CASSFSGGGSGELFF
DNA: TGTGCCAGCAGCTTTAGCGGGGGCGGGTCCGGGGAGCTGTTTTTT

size: .
J: TRBJ1-4
V: TRBV19
D: .
CDR3: CASSISRPTNEKLFF
DNA: TGTGCCAGTAGTATATCCAGACCAACTAATGAAAAACTGTTTTTT

size: .
J: TRBJ2-7
V: TRBV6-5
D: .
CDR3: CASINYEQYF
DNA: TGTGCCAGCATCAACTACGAGCAGTACTTC

size: .
J: TRBJ2-3
V: TRBV5-5
D: .
CDR3: CASGIGDDTQYF
DNA: TGTGCCAGCGGGATAGGGGACGATACGCAGTATTTT

size: once
J: TRBJ2-5
V: TRBV7-7
D: .
CDR3: CASSLAHGQKEETQYF
DNA: TGTGCTAGCAGCTTAGCGCACGGACAGAAGGAAGAGACCCAGTACTTC

size: .
J: TRBJ2-4
V: TRBV6-1
D: .
CDR3: CASSDDRRNIQYF
DNA: TGTGCCAGCAGTGACGACAGACGAAACATTCAGTACTTC

size: .
J: TRBJ2-1
V: TRBV3-1/TRBV3-2
D: .
CDR3: CASSPLRNDEQFF
DNA: TGTGCCAGCAGCCCCCTTCGCAATGATGAGCAGTTCTTC

size: .
J: TRBJ2-4
V: TRBV18
D: .
CDR3: CASSPSSLGVVKNIQYF
DNA: TGTGCCAGCTCACCATCGAGCCTAGGGGTGGTGAAAAACATTCAGTACTTC

size: .
J: TRBJ2-1
V: TRBV11-2
D: .
CDR3: CASSLVFRGSDEQFF
DNA: TGTGCCAGCAGCTTAGTCTTTCGGGGGTCTGATGAGCAGTTCTTC

size: .
J: TRBJ2-1
V: TRBV6-2/TRBV6-3
D: .
CDR3: CASSPPTGWRGNEQFF
DNA: TGTGCCAGCAGTCCACCTACAGGGTGGAGGGGCAATGAGCAGTTCTTC

size: .
J: TRBJ2-4
V: TRBV11-1
D: .
CDR3: CASSLEEGGKNIQYF
DNA: TGTGCCAGCAGCTTAGAGGAAGGGGGCAAAAACATTCAGTACTTC

size: .
J: TRBJ2-1
V: TRBV4-3
D: TRBD2
CDR3: CASSQEASGGAVHNEQFF
DNA: TGCGCCAGCAGCCAAGAGGCTAGCGGGGGGGCCGTCCACAATGAGCAGTTCTTC